The rows below give T cell receptor beta chains drawn from one sample of a study of CD8 T cells in Susac syndrome. A single record per CDR3 protein comes from TCRdb applying MiXCR to the immunoSEQ multiplex PCR reads. In the table there are roughly 330,000 distinct CDR3 sequences, 92% of which are singletons. The specimen was CD4+ T cells from PBMCs. These TCRs come from a human donor with multiple sclerosis. The CDR3 runs from the conserved cysteine through the conserved F or W. A D gene is named only where the DNA matches it firmly. The size entry is marked missing in some rows and otherwise reads once, few, many or a size class.

v_call: TRBV20-1
d_call: TRBD1
clone_size: .
j_call: TRBJ2-7
cdr3_nt: TGCAGTGCTAGAGTTACTACAGGGGAACAGTACTTC
cdr3_aa: CSARVTTGEQYF

v_call: TRBV6-2/TRBV6-3
d_call: .
clone_size: .
j_call: TRBJ1-5
cdr3_nt: TGTGCCAGCAGTTGGGGTGGTTCCGGGAACCAGCCCCAGCATTTT
cdr3_aa: CASSWGGSGNQPQHF

v_call: TRBV3-1
d_call: TRBD1
clone_size: once
j_call: TRBJ1-2
cdr3_nt: TGTGCCAGCAGCCAGACAGGGTCGGAATATGGCTACACCTTC
cdr3_aa: CASSQTGSEYGYTF

v_call: TRBV5-6
d_call: .
clone_size: .
j_call: TRBJ2-5
cdr3_nt: TGTGCCAGCAGTTCGATTAGCTTCCAAGAGACCCAGTACTTC
cdr3_aa: CASSSISFQETQYF

v_call: TRBV30
d_call: TRBD2
clone_size: .
j_call: TRBJ2-1
cdr3_nt: TGTGCCTGTGAGCGGGAGGTCCCCCCCTACTACTACAATGAGCAGTTCTTC
cdr3_aa: CACEREVPPYYYNEQFF

v_call: TRBV20-1
d_call: .
clone_size: once
j_call: TRBJ1-2
cdr3_nt: TGCAGTGCTAGAGTCCCGGGAGGCGGCTATGGCTACACCTTC
cdr3_aa: CSARVPGGGYGYTF

v_call: TRBV6-2/TRBV6-3
d_call: .
clone_size: .
j_call: TRBJ2-1
cdr3_nt: TGTGCCAGCAGTTACCTGGCGGGTTCCTACAATGAGCAGTTCTTC
cdr3_aa: CASSYLAGSYNEQFF

v_call: TRBV29-1
d_call: .
clone_size: .
j_call: TRBJ2-2
cdr3_nt: TGCAGCGTGACCCTAGGCGGGAACACCGGGGAGCTGTTTTTT
cdr3_aa: CSVTLGGNTGELFF

v_call: TRBV3-1
d_call: .
clone_size: once
j_call: TRBJ1-1
cdr3_nt: TGTGCCAGCAGCCACCCCGGACAGCGCGCTGAAGCTTTCTTT
cdr3_aa: CASSHPGQRAEAFF

v_call: TRBV20-1
d_call: .
clone_size: .
j_call: TRBJ1-6
cdr3_nt: TGCAGTGCTAGACGGCCAGATAATTCACCCCTCCACTTT
cdr3_aa: CSARRPDNSPLHF

v_call: TRBV12-3/TRBV12-4
d_call: .
clone_size: once
j_call: TRBJ2-5
cdr3_nt: TGTGCCAGCAGTCTCCGGGACACTTCTGTTCGGAAGACCCAGTACTTC
cdr3_aa: CASSLRDTSVRKTQYF

v_call: TRBV7-2
d_call: .
clone_size: .
j_call: TRBJ2-1
cdr3_nt: TGTGCCAGCAGCTTAGATTGGGGAGGCAATGAGCAGTTCTTC
cdr3_aa: CASSLDWGGNEQFF

v_call: TRBV14
d_call: .
clone_size: .
j_call: TRBJ1-1
cdr3_nt: TGTGCCAGCAGCAAGGAGTTTGAAGCTTTCTTT
cdr3_aa: CASSKEFEAFF

v_call: TRBV30
d_call: .
clone_size: .
j_call: TRBJ1-4
cdr3_nt: TGTGCCTGGAGCGCGGGGGGAACACTGTTTTTT
cdr3_aa: CAWSAGGTLFF

v_call: TRBV9
d_call: .
clone_size: .
j_call: TRBJ1-5
cdr3_nt: TGTGCCAGCAGCGTAGTAAGTAGGGACAAGGGGCAGGGGAGTCAGCCCCAGCATTTT
cdr3_aa: CASSVVSRDKGQGSQPQHF

v_call: TRBV20-1
d_call: .
clone_size: .
j_call: TRBJ1-1
cdr3_nt: TGCAGTGCGCCAGGAAGGACTGAAGCTTTCTTT
cdr3_aa: CSAPGRTEAFF

v_call: TRBV7-6
d_call: .
clone_size: .
j_call: TRBJ2-5
cdr3_nt: TGTGCCAGCAGCACCTCCGGGACGTCGCAGCGGGAGACCCAGTACTTC
cdr3_aa: CASSTSGTSQRETQYF

v_call: TRBV25-1
d_call: .
clone_size: once
j_call: TRBJ2-4
cdr3_nt: TGTGCCAGCAGTGAATTCTCCCAATTGGGCGGAAACATTCAGTACTTC
cdr3_aa: CASSEFSQLGGNIQYF

v_call: TRBV7-9
d_call: TRBD1
clone_size: few
j_call: TRBJ2-5
cdr3_nt: TGTGCCAGCAGCCTCGACAGGGTGGAGACCCAGTACTTC
cdr3_aa: CASSLDRVETQYF

v_call: TRBV2
d_call: TRBD1
clone_size: .
j_call: TRBJ2-1
cdr3_nt: TGTGCCGGGGGGACAGGGATCAATGAGCAGTTCTTC
cdr3_aa: CAGGTGINEQFF

v_call: TRBV6-1
d_call: .
clone_size: few
j_call: TRBJ1-2
cdr3_nt: TGTGCCAGCAGTTCCGGGACTTCCATTAACTATGGCTACACCTTC
cdr3_aa: CASSSGTSINYGYTF

v_call: TRBV12-5
d_call: TRBD1
clone_size: .
j_call: TRBJ2-7
cdr3_nt: TGTGCTAGTGGTTCAACCCTTACCGACAGGGGAAAAGGCTACGAGCAGTACTTC
cdr3_aa: CASGSTLTDRGKGYEQYF

v_call: TRBV2
d_call: TRBD1
clone_size: .
j_call: TRBJ2-7
cdr3_nt: TGTGCCACCCGTAGCGGACAGGGTGGCTACGAGCAGTACTTC
cdr3_aa: CATRSGQGGYEQYF

v_call: TRBV2
d_call: .
clone_size: .
j_call: TRBJ2-3
cdr3_nt: TGTGCCAGCAGTGAACGCAGTCTTTCGATAGATACGCAGTATTTT
cdr3_aa: CASSERSLSIDTQYF

v_call: TRBV29-1
d_call: TRBD2
clone_size: .
j_call: TRBJ2-1
cdr3_nt: TGCAGCAGCCCAGCGGGAGCAAGCTCCTACAATGAGCAGTTCTTC
cdr3_aa: CSSPAGASSYNEQFF

v_call: TRBV4-2
d_call: TRBD1
clone_size: .
j_call: TRBJ1-1
cdr3_nt: TGTGCCAGCAGCCAAGTGGCCGGGCAGGGGGGACTCGGAGCTTTCTTT
cdr3_aa: CASSQVAGQGGLGAFF

v_call: TRBV30
d_call: .
clone_size: .
j_call: TRBJ1-4
cdr3_nt: TGTGCCTGGAGTGTAGGGTTCGTGGAAAAACTGTTTTTT
cdr3_aa: CAWSVGFVEKLFF

v_call: TRBV7-9
d_call: TRBD1
clone_size: .
j_call: TRBJ2-2
cdr3_nt: TGTGCCAGCGGTGTTCACAGGGGGACCACGAGAACCGGGGAGCTGTTTTTT
cdr3_aa: CASGVHRGTTRTGELFF

v_call: TRBV19
d_call: .
clone_size: once
j_call: TRBJ2-2
cdr3_nt: TGTGCCAGTAGCGCTACCGGGGTAGCCGGGGAGCTGTTTTTT
cdr3_aa: CASSATGVAGELFF

v_call: TRBV6-4
d_call: TRBD2
clone_size: .
j_call: TRBJ2-3
cdr3_nt: TGTGCCAGCAGTGAAACGGGGCTAGCGGGGTCCAATACGCAGTATTTT
cdr3_aa: CASSETGLAGSNTQYF

v_call: TRBV29-1
d_call: TRBD1
clone_size: once
j_call: TRBJ1-2
cdr3_nt: TGCAGCGTTGCTGAAGGTAGGGGGCAGCGAGGCTACACCTTC
cdr3_aa: CSVAEGRGQRGYTF

v_call: TRBV29-1
d_call: .
clone_size: .
j_call: TRBJ2-3
cdr3_nt: TGCAGCGTTGAAGATCTGTGGGGTTTCCGTACAGATACGCAGTATTTT
cdr3_aa: CSVEDLWGFRTDTQYF

v_call: TRBV6-2/TRBV6-3
d_call: .
clone_size: .
j_call: TRBJ2-3
cdr3_nt: TGTGCCAGCAGTCGCCTTGACACCTCCACAGATACGCAGTATTTT
cdr3_aa: CASSRLDTSTDTQYF

v_call: TRBV19
d_call: .
clone_size: once
j_call: TRBJ1-5
cdr3_nt: TGTGCCACGACGAGGGGAGGTGTTCAGCCCCAGCATTTT
cdr3_aa: CATTRGGVQPQHF

v_call: TRBV5-6
d_call: TRBD2
clone_size: .
j_call: TRBJ2-3
cdr3_nt: TGTGCCAGCAGCTTGGACGGCGGGAGGGCCTCTCTGGATACGCAGTATTTT
cdr3_aa: CASSLDGGRASLDTQYF

v_call: TRBV27
d_call: .
clone_size: .
j_call: TRBJ2-1
cdr3_nt: TGTGCCAGCAGCGAAAAGGGGACTCATCCCTACAATGAGCAGTTCTTC
cdr3_aa: CASSEKGTHPYNEQFF

v_call: TRBV20-1
d_call: .
clone_size: .
j_call: TRBJ1-2
cdr3_nt: TGCAGTGCTGACAACCATCTCAGGGGCCTCGACTATGGCTACACCTTC
cdr3_aa: CSADNHLRGLDYGYTF

v_call: TRBV12-3/TRBV12-4
d_call: TRBD1
clone_size: .
j_call: TRBJ2-5
cdr3_nt: TGTGCCAGCAGTCAACAGGGGTTTCAAGAGACCCAGTACTTC
cdr3_aa: CASSQQGFQETQYF

v_call: TRBV9
d_call: .
clone_size: .
j_call: TRBJ2-1
cdr3_nt: TGTGCCAGCAGCGTGGGCTTCACGGGCAATGAGCAGTTCTTC
cdr3_aa: CASSVGFTGNEQFF

v_call: TRBV20-1
d_call: TRBD2
clone_size: once
j_call: TRBJ2-2
cdr3_nt: TGCAGTGCTTTAGGACTAGCGGGAACCGGGGAGCTGTTTTTT
cdr3_aa: CSALGLAGTGELFF

v_call: TRBV25-1
d_call: TRBD2
clone_size: .
j_call: TRBJ2-1
cdr3_nt: TGTGCCAGCAGTGAGACTAGCGGATACAATGAGCAGTTCTTC
cdr3_aa: CASSETSGYNEQFF